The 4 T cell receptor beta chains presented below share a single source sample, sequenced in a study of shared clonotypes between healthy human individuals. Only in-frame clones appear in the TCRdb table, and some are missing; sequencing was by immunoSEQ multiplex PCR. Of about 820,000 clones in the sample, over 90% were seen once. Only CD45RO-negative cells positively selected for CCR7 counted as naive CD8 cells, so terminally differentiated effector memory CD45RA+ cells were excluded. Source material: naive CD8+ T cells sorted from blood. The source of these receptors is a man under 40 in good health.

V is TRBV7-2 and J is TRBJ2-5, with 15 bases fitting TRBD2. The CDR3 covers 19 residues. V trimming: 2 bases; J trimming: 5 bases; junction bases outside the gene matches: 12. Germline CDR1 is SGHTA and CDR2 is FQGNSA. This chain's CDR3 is CASSLSLGTSGRLEETQYF. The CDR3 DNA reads TGTGCCAGCAGCTTAAGTCTCGGGACTAGCGGGAGGCTGGAGGAGACCCAGTACTTC. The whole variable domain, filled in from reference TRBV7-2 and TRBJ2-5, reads GAGVSQSPSNKVTEKGKDVELRCDPISGHTALYWYRQSLGQGLEFLIYFQGNSAPDKSGLPSDRFSAERTGGSVSTLTIQRTQQEDSAVYLCASSLSLGTSGRLEETQYFGPGTRLLVL.

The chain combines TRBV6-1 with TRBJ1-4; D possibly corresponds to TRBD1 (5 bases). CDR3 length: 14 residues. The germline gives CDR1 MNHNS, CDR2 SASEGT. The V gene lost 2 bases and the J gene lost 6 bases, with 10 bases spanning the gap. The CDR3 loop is CASSELDTYEKLFF. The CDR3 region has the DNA TGTGCCAGCAGTGAACTGGACACATATGAAAAACTGTTTTTT.

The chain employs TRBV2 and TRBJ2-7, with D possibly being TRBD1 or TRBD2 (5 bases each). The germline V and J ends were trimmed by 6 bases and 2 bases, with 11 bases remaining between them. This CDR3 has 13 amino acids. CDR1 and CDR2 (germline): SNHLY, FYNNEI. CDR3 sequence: CASRAGTPYEQYF. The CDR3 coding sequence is TGTGCCAGCAGGGCCGGGACCCCCTACGAGCAGTACTTC.

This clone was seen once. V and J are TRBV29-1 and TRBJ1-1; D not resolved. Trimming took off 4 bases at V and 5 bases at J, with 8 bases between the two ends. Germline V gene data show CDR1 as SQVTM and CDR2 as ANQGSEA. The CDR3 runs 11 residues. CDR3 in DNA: TGCAGCGTTGGAAGAGAAACTGAAGCTTTCTTT. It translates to CSVGRETEAFF.